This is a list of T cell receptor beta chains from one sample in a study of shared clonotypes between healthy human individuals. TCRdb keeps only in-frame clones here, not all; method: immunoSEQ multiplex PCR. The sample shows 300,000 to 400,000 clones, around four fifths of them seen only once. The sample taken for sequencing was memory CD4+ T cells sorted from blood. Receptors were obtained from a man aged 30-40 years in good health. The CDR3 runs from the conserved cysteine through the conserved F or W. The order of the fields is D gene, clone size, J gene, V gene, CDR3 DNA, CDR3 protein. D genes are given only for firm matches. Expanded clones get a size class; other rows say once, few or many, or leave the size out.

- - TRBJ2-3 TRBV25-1 TGTGCCGGAAGCGAAGCGGACCTAGCTACAGATACGCAGTATTTT CAGSEADLATDTQYF
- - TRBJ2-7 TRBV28 TGTGCCAGCAGCCCCAACGCGGGGTCGAGGTCCTACGAGCAGTACTTC CASSPNAGSRSYEQYF
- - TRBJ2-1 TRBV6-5 TGTGCCAGCAGTGCTACAGGGAGCTCCTACAATGAGCAGTTCTTC CASSATGSSYNEQFF
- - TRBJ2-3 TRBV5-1 TGCGCCAGCAGCCCCCCGTCGGCTAGCAGGAGGTCTGGCACAGATACGCAGTATTTT CASSPPSASRRSGTDTQYF
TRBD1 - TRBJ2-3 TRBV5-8 TGTGCCAGCAGCCTAATGGGACAGGGGGCAACAGATACGCAGTATTTT CASSLMGQGATDTQYF
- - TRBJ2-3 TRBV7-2 TGTGCCAGCAGCTTAGTTGGCCGAACAGATACGCAGTATTTT CASSLVGRTDTQYF
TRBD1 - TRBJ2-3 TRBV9 TGTGCCAGCAGCGCCAGGGGGTACTCCGATACGCAGTATTTT CASSARGYSDTQYF
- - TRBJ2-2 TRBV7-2 TGTGCCAGCAGCTTTCCCACCGGGGAGCTGTTTTTT CASSFPTGELFF
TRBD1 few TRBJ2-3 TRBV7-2 TGTGCCAGCAGCGCAACAGGGGCAGATACGCAGTATTTT CASSATGADTQYF
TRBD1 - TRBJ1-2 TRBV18 TGTGCCAGCTCACCACTGTCCGAGTGGACAGGGGGCAAGGAGGTCTATGGCTACACCTTC CASSPLSEWTGGKEVYGYTF
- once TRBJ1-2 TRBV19 TGTGCCAGTACTTGGCCTTATGGCTACACCTTC CASTWPYGYTF
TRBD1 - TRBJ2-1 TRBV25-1 TGTGCCAGCTCAGCGAGACAGGGGTCCTACAATGAGCAGTTCTTC CASSARQGSYNEQFF
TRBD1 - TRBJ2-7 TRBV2 TGTGCCAGCAATGGACAGGGATACGAGCAGTACTTC CASNGQGYEQYF
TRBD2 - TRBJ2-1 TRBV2 TGTGCCTCCCAGGTAGCGGGGATCAAGTTCTTC CASQVAGIKFF
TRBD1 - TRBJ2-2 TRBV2 TGTGCCACATCAGGGGGCGAGTCGAACACCGGGGAGCTGTTTTTT CATSGGESNTGELFF
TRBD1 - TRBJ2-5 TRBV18 TGTGCCAGCTCGTGGGGACAGGGAGCCCAAGAGACCCAGTACTTC CASSWGQGAQETQYF
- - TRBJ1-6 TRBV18 TGTGCCAGCTCCCCGGGGCTGGGAAGCGAGTCACCCCTCCACTTT CASSPGLGSESPLHF
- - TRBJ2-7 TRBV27 TGTGCCAGCATCCTAGGTATCAGTACCGAGCAGTACTTC CASILGISTEQYF
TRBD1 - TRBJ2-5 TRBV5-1 TGCGCCAGCAGCTTGGGGGGACAGGGTCACCAAGAGACCCAGTACTTC CASSLGGQGHQETQYF
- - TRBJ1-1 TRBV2 TGTGCCAGCACCGTCACATCGGAAACTGAAGCTTTCTTT CASTVTSETEAFF
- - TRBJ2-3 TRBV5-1 TGCGCCAGCAGGCGATACCACCGCACAGATACGCAGTATTTT CASRRYHRTDTQYF
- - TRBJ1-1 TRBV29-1 TGCAGCGTTGCCGGTGGGAACACTGAAGCTTTCTTT CSVAGGNTEAFF
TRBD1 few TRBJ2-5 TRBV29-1 TGCAGCGTTGCTTGGACAGGGGGGGAGACCCAGTACTTC CSVAWTGGETQYF
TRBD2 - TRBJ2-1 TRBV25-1 TGTGCCAGCAGTGGGACTAGCGGGGGAGGCAATGAGCAGTTCTTC CASSGTSGGGNEQFF
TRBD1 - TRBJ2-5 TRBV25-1 TGTGCCAGCAGTCGGGACAGGAGTTCCGAAGAGACCCAGTACTTC CASSRDRSSEETQYF
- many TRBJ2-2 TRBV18 TGTGCCAGCTTCCCCGGGAACACCGGGGAGCTGTTTTTT CASFPGNTGELFF
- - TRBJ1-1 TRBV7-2 TGTGCCAGCAGCTTCCAGCAAGCGCGGGAAGCTTTCTTT CASSFQQAREAFF
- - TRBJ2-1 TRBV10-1 TGCGCCAGCAGTGAGGGCGGGAACTACAATGAGCAGTTCTTC CASSEGGNYNEQFF
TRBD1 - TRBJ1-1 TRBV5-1 TGCGCCAGCAGCTTCACGGGGACAGGATACACTGAAGCTTTCTTT CASSFTGTGYTEAFF
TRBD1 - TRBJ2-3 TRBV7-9 TGTGCCAGCAGCCCCAGACAGGGGAGAGGCGCAGATACGCAGTATTTT CASSPRQGRGADTQYF
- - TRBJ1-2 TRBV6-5 TGTGCCAGCAGTCGACTGACAGCTAACTATAGCTACACCTTC CASSRLTANYSYTF
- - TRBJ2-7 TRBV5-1 TGCGCCAGCAGCGCGGGACAGCTCCCCGGGAACGAGCAGTACTTC CASSAGQLPGNEQYF
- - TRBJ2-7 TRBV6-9 TGTGCCAGCAGTCTTCTAACCCGGGTACGGGAGCAGTACTTC CASSLLTRVREQYF
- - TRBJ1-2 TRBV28 TGTGCCAGCAACACTATAGACGAGGGCCATGGCTACACCTTC CASNTIDEGHGYTF
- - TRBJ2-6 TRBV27 TGTGCCAGCAGTCAAGATCAGGGGTCTGGGGCCAACGTCCTGACTTTC CASSQDQGSGANVLTF
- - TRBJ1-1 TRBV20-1 TGCAGTGCTCATTTGAACACTGAAGCTTTCTTT CSAHLNTEAFF
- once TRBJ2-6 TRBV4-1 TGCGCCAGCAGCCAATACCAAGGGGGGTCTGGGGCCAACGTCCTGACTTTC CASSQYQGGSGANVLTF
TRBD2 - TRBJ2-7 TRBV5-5 TGTGCCAGCAGCTTGTCTAGCGGGAGCTCCTACGAGCAGTACTTC CASSLSSGSSYEQYF
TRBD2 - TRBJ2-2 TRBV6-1 TGTGCCAGCAGTGGAATCATTAGCGGGAGTATTTACGGGGAGCTGTTTTTT CASSGIISGSIYGELFF
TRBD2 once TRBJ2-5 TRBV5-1 TGCGCCAGCAGCGGGGGACTAGCTGGAAAGACCCAGTACTTC CASSGGLAGKTQYF